The clone carrying this T cell receptor beta chain was recorded only once. These data are taken from a study of blood T cell repertoires in COVID-19. Study overall: From T cells, B-cell-depleted T cells, or PBMCs came the material, which was cDNA or gDNA.

Germline CDR1 reads SGHNT; CDR2 reads YYREEE (reference sequence). The V gene lost 0 bases and the J gene lost 4 bases, with 10 bases spanning the gap. This CDR3 has 14 amino acids. Sequenced by immunoSEQ multiplex PCR; TCRdb stores in-frame clones only, minus some. The sample lists roughly 180,000 clones; roughly nine tenths were seen once. The gene calls are TRBV5-4 and TRBJ2-5; a possible D gene is TRBD1 (6 bases). The clonotype comes from a woman in her 30s with active or convalescent COVID-19. Material for sequencing was peripheral blood. The CDR3 sequence: CASSLARGAETQYF. CDR3 in DNA: TGTGCCAGCAGCTTGGCCAGGGGCGCAGAGACCCAGTACTTC. Together with reference TRBV5-4 and TRBJ2-5, the CDR3 gives the full variable domain: ETGVTQSPTHLIKTRGQQVTLRCSSQSGHNTVSWYQQALGQGPQFIFQYYREEENGRGNFPPRFSGLQFPNYSSELNVNALELDDSALYLCASSLARGAETQYFGPGTRLLVL.